One and the same sample provided the 26 T cell receptor beta chains below, sequenced in a study of early T cells in non-severe SARS-CoV-2 infection. TCRdb called the 5' RACE reads again in MiXCR, with one record for every CDR3 protein. Among about 30,000 distinct CDR3 sequences, 5.5% to 8% were seen once, and the ten largest hold over 35%. The sequenced sample consisted of whole blood. The receptors here all came from an adult who was a healthcare worker with PCR-confirmed SARS-CoV-2 infection or an uninfected control (not recorded which).

This clonotype appeared many times. The chain has TRBV18 and TRBJ1-4, with 10 bases aligning to TRBD1. The germline V gene encodes CDR1 KGHSH and CDR2 LQKENI. J was trimmed by 5 bases and V by 0 bases; bases with no gene match: 0. The CDR3 is 15 residues long. Here the CDR3 reads CASSPPGQGNEKLFF. The CDR3 coding sequence is TGTGCCAGCTCACCACCGGGACAGGGGAATGAAAAACTGTTTTTT.

This clonotype was counted many times. The chain is built from TRBV7-9 and TRBJ2-7; tentatively, D is TRBD2 (6 bases). Trimming removed 1 base at V and 3 bases at J, with 10 bases between. Germline CDR1 is SEHNR and CDR2 is FQNEAQ (reference sequence). There are 14 residues in the CDR3. The CDR3 region is CASSLGRGLYEQYF. The CDR3 DNA follows: TGTGCCAGCAGCTTAGGGCGGGGACTCTACGAGCAGTACTTC.

This clonotype was picked up many times. This chain uses TRBV9 with TRBJ1-1; D not resolved. This CDR3 is 13 amino acids long. The V and J ends lost 4 bases and 0 bases respectively, with 7 bases between them. Looked up from germline, CDR1 is SGDLS and CDR2 is YYNGEE. CDR3 protein: CASSPGLNTEAFF. The DNA for the CDR3 is TGTGCCAGCAGCCCTGGACTGAACACTGAAGCTTTCTTT.

This clonotype has at least ten counts. The chain couples TRBV11-3 to TRBJ2-1, with D possibly TRBD2 on 5 matching bases. Germline CDR1 SGHNT, CDR2 YENEEA. V lost 6 bases and J 7 bases, leaving 22 bases between the germline ends. The length of the CDR3 is 16 residues. For the CDR3, the DNA is TGTGCCAGCAGTGTCTTCGAGCGGACCCAGAGTAATGAGCAGTTCTTC. As protein: CASSVFERTQSNEQFF. The variable domain in full, completed from reference TRBV11-3 and TRBJ2-1, reads EAGVVQSPRYKIIEKKQPVAFWCNPISGHNTLYWYLQNLGQGPELLIRYENEEAVDDSQLPKDRFSAERLKGVDSTLKIQPAELGDSAVYLCASSVFERTQSNEQFFGPGTRLTVL.

This clonotype was seen ten or more times. The chain combines TRBV20-1 with TRBJ1-3; D uncertain. CDR1 and CDR2 from the germline V gene are DFQATT and SNEGSKA (reference sequence). V was cut by 5 bases and J by 2 bases, with 19 bases left in between. This CDR3 spans 16 amino acids. CDR3 in DNA: TGCAGTGCTCCCAAGGCTGGGAGCTTGGCTGGAAACACCATATATTTT. Protein sequence: CSAPKAGSLAGNTIYF.

The gene calls are TRBV5-1 and TRBJ2-7; D call uncertain. Germline V gene sequence: CDR1 SGHRS, CDR2 YFSETQ. The CDR3 extends over 16 amino acids. Trimming shortened V by 4 bases and J by 3 bases, and 20 bases separated the two germline ends. The CDR3 DNA reads TGCGCCAGCAGCGAAGGAACGGCCTTGACAAGCTACGAGCAGTACTTC. Translated: CASSEGTALTSYEQYF.

At least ten counts were recorded for this clonotype. This chain links TRBV12-3 or TRBV12-4 with TRBJ2-1; 10 bases fit TRBD2. The CDR3 contains 14 residues. Trimming removed 7 bases from V and 9 bases from J; junction bases left unmatched: 9. For the CDR3, the DNA is TGTGCCAGCACCTCAGCGGGAGGGCCAGGTGAGCAGTTCTTC. Its protein is CASTSAGGPGEQFF.

This clonotype appeared many times. This sequence joins TRBV7-2 and TRBJ1-2, with 9 nucleotides matching TRBD1. Germline V gene data show CDR1 as SGHTA and CDR2 as FQGNSA. The J segment lost 4 bases and the V segment lost 4 bases, leaving 7 bases of the junction unmatched. This CDR3 is 15 amino acids long. The CDR3 here is CASSWDRDPGYGYTF. Written as DNA, the CDR3 is TGTGCCAGCAGCTGGGACAGGGACCCTGGCTATGGCTACACCTTC.

The V gene is TRBV20-1, the J gene TRBJ1-5; D is possibly TRBD1 (5 bases). The germline gives CDR1 DFQATT, CDR2 SNEGSKA (reference sequence). This CDR3 has 13 residues. The V end lost 8 bases, the J end lost 5 bases, and 16 bases lay between the germline ends. This CDR3 reads CSLGRGVDQPQHF. CDR3 in DNA: TGCAGTTTAGGGAGGGGAGTGGATCAGCCCCAGCATTTT.

The rearrangement links TRBV4-2 to TRBJ2-1; D unresolved. CDR1 LGHNA and CDR2 YNFKEQ come from the germline V gene. V was clipped by 0 bases and J by 6 bases, with 6 bases between them. The CDR3 extends over 13 amino acids. The CDR3 nucleotides are TGTGCCAGCAGCCAAGAACCAGTCAATGAGCAGTTCTTC. Protein product: CASSQEPVNEQFF.

This clonotype was counted many times. This rearrangement joins TRBV6-5 to TRBJ1-2, with D possibly being TRBD1 (5 bases). The CDR3 covers 16 residues. Trimming shortened V by 1 base and J by 5 bases, and 17 bases separated the two germline ends. CDR1 and CDR2 (germline): MNHEY, SVGAGI. The CDR3 DNA follows: TGTGCCAGCAGTTACTGGAGACCGGGACCGTCGTATGGCTACACCTTC. Translating gives CASSYWRPGPSYGYTF.

This rearrangement joins TRBV12-3 or TRBV12-4 to TRBJ1-4; TRBD1 might be the D (6 bases). The CDR3 sequence is 18 residues long. V lost 4 bases to trimming and J lost 6 bases, with 24 bases between them. CDR3 amino acids: CASSSQTITGKGDEKLFF. The CDR3 bases are TGTGCCAGCAGTTCCCAAACAATAACAGGGAAGGGGGATGAAAAACTGTTTTTT.

This clonotype was seen at least ten times. This rearrangement joins TRBV7-9 to TRBJ2-7; D gene ambiguous. Germline values: CDR1 SEHNR, CDR2 FQNEAQ (reference sequence). The CDR3 totals 13 residues. Trimming removed 5 bases at V and 0 bases at J, with 8 bases between. Here the CDR3 DNA reads TGTGCCAGCAGCCCGCTTAGCTCCTACGAGCAGTACTTC. Amino acid sequence: CASSPLSSYEQYF.

The table lists this clonotype with many counts. This chain links TRBV7-3 with TRBJ2-1, with a possible D match to TRBD2 (6 bases). Trimming removed 4 bases from V and 6 bases from J, with 10 bases in between. Germline V lookup: CDR1 SGHTA, CDR2 FQGTGA. The CDR3 loop spans 13 amino acids. DNA for the CDR3: TGTGCCAGCAGCTCCCCGGGGGTCAATGAGCAGTTCTTC. It encodes CASSSPGVNEQFF.

This clonotype has only a few counts. The genes are TRBV20-1 and TRBJ1-1; maybe TRBD1 (5 bases). With 1 base removed from V and 3 bases from J, the gap between germline ends came to 15 bases. CDR1 is DFQATT, CDR2 SNEGSKA, per germline (reference sequence). This CDR3 is built from 15 residues. The CDR3 region has the DNA TGCAGTGCTAGAGGAATCGGGGGTTACTACACTGAAGCTTTCTTT. This translates into CSARGIGGYYTEAFF.

Ten or more counts support this clonotype. Since no conserved phenylalanine or tryptophan closes the CDR3, a read error is the likely cause. The limits of the CDR3 on the DNA are not certain, so only TCRdb's listed CDR3 is given. J is TRBJ2-7 and V is TRBV11-2; the tabulated D call, TRBD1, remains unverified against the DNA. Including both end residues, the CDR3 is 11 amino acids long. CDR1 is SGHAT, CDR2 FQNNGV, per germline. CDR3 loop: CASSLLGTGVL.

This clonotype showed up just a few times. This sequence joins TRBV6-1 and TRBJ2-1; TRBD2 agrees at 10 bases. CDR1 is MNHNS and CDR2 is SASEGT in the germline V gene. With 6 bases clipped from V and 4 bases from J, the junction kept 15 bases outside the gene matches. The CDR3 covers 18 residues. The CDR3 region has the DNA TGTGCCAGCAGAGACAGGGGAACTAGCGGGGCCCTATACAATGAGCAGTTCTTC. Amino acids: CASRDRGTSGALYNEQFF.

This chain connects TRBV20-1 to TRBJ2-1, with TRBD2 matching 9 bases. The length of the CDR3 is 14 residues. Germline V CDR1 and CDR2: DFQATT, SNEGSKA (reference sequence). V trimming: 4 bases; J trimming: 5 bases; junction bases outside the gene matches: 6. The CDR3 protein is CSAIGGGGHNEQFF. CDR3 bases: TGCAGTGCTATAGGCGGGGGGGGCCACAATGAGCAGTTCTTC.

The CDR3 DNA follows: TGTGCCAGCAGCTGCCGGACAGGGCTAGCCAAAAACATTCAGTACTTC. Residues: CASSCRTGLAKNIQYF. This chain links TRBV11-2 with TRBJ2-4; 8 bases line up with TRBD1. The germline V gene has CDR1 SGHAT and CDR2 FQNNGV. This CDR3 has 16 residues. Unmatched junction bases numbered 5, after V lost 4 bases and J lost 0 bases.

This clonotype was seen many times. The rearrangement joins TRBV28 to TRBJ2-3, with 10 positions matching TRBD2. CDR1 and CDR2 from the germline V gene are MDHEN and SYDVKM. V dropped 2 bases and J dropped 6; count of bases not matched to a gene: 11. The CDR3 runs to 17 residues. As DNA, the CDR3 is TGTGCCAGCAGTTTAGGCCCCCGCAGCGGGAGGGGGGATACGCAGTATTTT. Its protein is CASSLGPRSGRGDTQYF.

This clonotype was observed at least ten times. The chain combines TRBV4-3 with TRBJ1-1, with 7 bases that match TRBD1. Germline V gene lookup returns CDR1 LGHNA and CDR2 YSLEER. With V trimmed by 4 bases and J by 3 bases, 5 bases remained unmatched. The CDR3 runs 14 residues. The CDR3 protein is CASSRGQADTEAFF. The CDR3 bases are TGCGCCAGCAGCCGTGGACAGGCGGACACTGAAGCTTTCTTT.

A word on this clonotype: A read error may explain this, as a much larger clone is one base away. The genes are TRBV19 and TRBJ1-2, with D hard to call. Germline CDR1 and CDR2: LNHDA and SQIVND (reference sequence). The CDR3 sequence is 14 residues long. CDR3 protein: CAGSLSSAGRGYTF. The CDR3 coding sequence is TGTGCCGGTAGTCTAAGCTCGGCTGGGAGGGGCTACACCTTC.

The chain links TRBV30 to TRBJ1-6; 7 bases are a match to TRBD1. The CDR3 loop spans 13 amino acids. J lost 7 bases, V lost 8 bases, and 8 bases had no gene match. Germline values: CDR1 GTSNPN, CDR2 SVGIG (reference sequence). In DNA form, the CDR3 reads TGTGCCCGGTTGACAGGGCCAAATTCACCCCTCCACTTT. Translated, it gives CARLTGPNSPLHF.

A few counts support this clonotype. The chain combines TRBV7-6 with TRBJ2-3; 11 bases match TRBD2. Germline values: CDR1 SGHVS, CDR2 FNYEAQ. The CDR3 sequence is 17 residues long. The ends lost 5 bases at V and 2 bases at J; junction bases unmatched: 9. The CDR3 DNA follows: TGTGCCAGCAGCACACCCGGGACTAGCGGTTACACAGATACGCAGTATTTT. Its protein product is CASSTPGTSGYTDTQYF.

This clonotype was detected ten times or more. The J gene is TRBJ2-2, the V gene TRBV13; 13 positions match TRBD2. Germline loops: CDR1 PRHDT, CDR2 FYEKMQ (reference sequence). The CDR3 runs to 16 residues. V was clipped by 5 bases and J by 8 bases; unmatched bases: 8. In DNA, the CDR3 is TGTGCCAGCAGCCAGGGACTAGCGGGACCGTCTGGGGAGCTGTTTTTT. It is translated as CASSQGLAGPSGELFF.

This clonotype was recorded a few times. CDR3 nucleotides: TGTGCCAGCAGTTACTCCACAGGGACAGGGGAAGAAAAACTGTTTTTT. Amino acid sequence: CASSYSTGTGEEKLFF. This chain connects TRBV6-5 to TRBJ1-4; 10 bases match TRBD1. Trimming cost V 0 bases and J 8 bases; bases outside gene matches: 6. CDR1 and CDR2 (germline): MNHEY, SVGAGI. CDR3 length: 16 residues.